This TCR beta chain was identified during a study of T cell responses to AZD1222 COVID-19 vaccine. Study observations and caveats: Researchers report vaccine-associated CD4 TCRs spanning spike, with dominance at 160-218 and 743-854.

Here immunoSEQ multiplex PCR was the method, and the copy in TCRdb shows in-frame clones only, minus some. The sample shows more than 150,000 clones, 85% to 90% of them seen only once. About this clone itself: Its specificity is unknown.

CDR1 and CDR2 from the germline V gene are SGHRS and YFSETQ. The CDR3 loop spans 16 amino acids. J gave up 3 bases and V 0 bases, and 8 bases lay outside the gene matches. The chain carries TRBV5-1 and TRBJ1-2, with TRBD1 identical over 7 bases. This TCR derives from an adult in good health. The sample in question was peripheral blood, obtained on day 0 of AZD1222 vaccination. The CDR3 here is CASSLVRQGDYYGYTF. The CDR3 coding sequence is TGCGCCAGCAGCTTGGTACGTCAGGGGGATTACTATGGCTACACCTTC. The complete variable domain, with remaining parts taken from reference TRBV5-1 and TRBJ1-2, reads KAGVTQTPRYLIKTRGQQVTLSCSPISGHRSVSWYQQTPGQGLQFLFEYFSETQRNKGNFPGRFSGRQFSNSRSEMNVSTLELGDSALYLCASSLVRQGDYYGYTFGSGTRLTVV.